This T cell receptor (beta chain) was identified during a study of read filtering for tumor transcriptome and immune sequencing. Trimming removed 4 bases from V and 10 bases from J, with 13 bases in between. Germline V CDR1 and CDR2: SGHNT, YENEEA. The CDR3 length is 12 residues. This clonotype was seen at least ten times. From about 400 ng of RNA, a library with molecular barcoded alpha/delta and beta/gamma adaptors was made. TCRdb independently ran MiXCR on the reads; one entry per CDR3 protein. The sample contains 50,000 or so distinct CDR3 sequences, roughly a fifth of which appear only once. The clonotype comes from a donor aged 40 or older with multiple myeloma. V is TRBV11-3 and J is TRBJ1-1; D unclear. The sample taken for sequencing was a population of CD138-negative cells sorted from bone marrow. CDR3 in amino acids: CASSSTTVGAFF. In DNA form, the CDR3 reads TGTGCCAGCAGCTCAACGACGGTAGGAGCTTTCTTT.